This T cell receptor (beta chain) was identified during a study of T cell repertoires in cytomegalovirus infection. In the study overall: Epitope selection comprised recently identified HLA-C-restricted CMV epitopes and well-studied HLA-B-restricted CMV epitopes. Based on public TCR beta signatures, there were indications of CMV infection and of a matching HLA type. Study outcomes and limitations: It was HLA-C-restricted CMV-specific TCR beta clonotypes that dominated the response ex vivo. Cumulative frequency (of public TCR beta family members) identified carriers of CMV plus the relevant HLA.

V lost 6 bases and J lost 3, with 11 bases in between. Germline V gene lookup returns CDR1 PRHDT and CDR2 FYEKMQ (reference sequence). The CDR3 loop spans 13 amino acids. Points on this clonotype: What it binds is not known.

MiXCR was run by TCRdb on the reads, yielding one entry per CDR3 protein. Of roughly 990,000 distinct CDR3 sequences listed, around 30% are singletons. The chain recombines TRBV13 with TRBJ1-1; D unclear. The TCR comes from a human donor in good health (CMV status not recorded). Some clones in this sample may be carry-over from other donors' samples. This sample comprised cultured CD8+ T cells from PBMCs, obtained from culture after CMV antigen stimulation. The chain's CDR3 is CASRDYRDTEAFF. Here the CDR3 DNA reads TGTGCCAGCAGGGACTACCGGGACACTGAAGCTTTCTTT.